The 29 T cell receptor beta chains presented below share a single source sample, sequenced in a study of blood T cell repertoires in COVID-19. Assay used: immunoSEQ multiplex PCR; TCRdb lists only in-frame clones, some missing. The sample has approximately 110,000 clones, about 85% seen once. The specimen sequenced was peripheral blood. These TCRs come from a woman aged 55-70 years with COVID-19, enrolled during active disease.

This clone was recorded only once. V gene TRBV2 combines with J gene TRBJ2-3; 12 positions match TRBD2. From germline, CDR1 is SNHLY and CDR2 FYNNEI. Trimming at V came to 8 bases and at J to 4 bases, leaving 7 bases not matched to a gene. The CDR3 covers 15 residues. CDR3 sequence reads: CASRRSSGGADTQYF. The CDR3 region has the DNA TGTGCCAGCCGCCGCTCTAGCGGGGGGGCAGATACGCAGTATTTT.

The V gene is TRBV3-1 (or the pseudogene TRBV3-2), the J gene TRBJ2-2; possible D gene TRBD1, 5 bases. The V gene lost 0 bases and the J gene lost 1 base, with 15 bases spanning the gap. The germline V gene encodes CDR1 LGHDT and CDR2 YNNKEL (reference sequence). The CDR3 spans 18 residues. CDR3: CASSQELVRQRNTGELFF. The CDR3 region has the DNA TGTGCCAGCAGCCAAGAATTAGTGAGACAGCGGAACACCGGGGAGCTGTTTTTT.

The sample holds one count of this clone. The chain couples TRBV9 to TRBJ1-1; 9 nucleotides align to TRBD1. The V gene end was trimmed by 3 bases and the J gene end by 1 base; junction bases not matched to a gene: 1. The CDR3 loop spans 14 amino acids. CDR1 is SGDLS and CDR2 is YYNGEE in the germline V gene. The CDR3 spells CASSATGGNTEAFF. The CDR3 nucleotides read TGTGCCAGCAGCGCGACAGGGGGGAACACTGAAGCTTTCTTT.

V is TRBV11-3 and J is TRBJ2-2; D is ambiguous. Germline lookup yields CDR1 SGHNT and CDR2 YENEEA. Trimming cost V 1 base and J 7 bases, with 10 bases left between them. The CDR3 runs to 14 residues. CDR3 nucleotide sequence: TGTGCCAGCAGCTTAGGTTCCGTAGACGGGGAGCTGTTTTTT. It codes for CASSLGSVDGELFF. The whole variable domain, filled in from reference TRBV11-3 and TRBJ2-2, reads EAGVVQSPRYKIIEKKQPVAFWCNPISGHNTLYWYLQNLGQGPELLIRYENEEAVDDSQLPKDRFSAERLKGVDSTLKIQPAELGDSAVYLCASSLGSVDGELFFGEGSRLTVL.

This clone was found once. V gene TRBV7-9 combines with J gene TRBJ2-7; TRBD2 agrees at 15 bases. The CDR3 covers 19 residues. Germline loops: CDR1 SEHNR, CDR2 FQNEAQ (reference sequence). J lost 1 base, V lost 5 bases, and 12 bases had no gene match. The CDR3 DNA is TGTGCCAGCAGCACGGGACTAGCGGGGGGTCAGTTAAAATCCTACGAGCAGTACTTC. Protein product: CASSTGLAGGQLKSYEQYF. Combining the CDR3 with reference TRBV7-9 and TRBJ2-7 gives the whole variable domain DTGVSQNPRHKITKRGQNVTFRCDPISEHNRLYWYRQTLGQGPEFLTYFQNEAQLEKSRLLSDRFSAERPKGSFSTLEIQRTEQGDSAMYLCASSTGLAGGQLKSYEQYFGPGTRLTVT.

V and J are TRBV19 and TRBJ2-7; D might be TRBD1 (6 bases). V shed 3 bases and J shed 0 bases, with 15 bases lying between them. Germline V gives CDR1 LNHDA, CDR2 SQIVND (reference sequence). The CDR3 spans 16 residues. CDR3 protein: CASSILGASPSYEQYF. Here the CDR3 DNA reads TGTGCCAGTAGTATCTTGGGGGCGTCTCCCTCCTACGAGCAGTACTTC.

This clone showed up just a few times. In DNA, the CDR3 is TGTGCCAGCAGCCAATCTCGGGAGACTGAAGCTTTCTTT. Translation: CASSQSRETEAFF. This chain links TRBV3-1 (or the pseudogene TRBV3-2) with TRBJ1-1; D remains ambiguous. CDR3 size: 13 residues. The germline V gene encodes CDR1 LGHDT and CDR2 YNNKEL (reference sequence). Trimming left V 2 bases short and J 5 bases short, with 9 bases between.

CDR3 nucleotide sequence: TGTGCCAGCAGCTTGGGACACCGCAATGAAAAACTGTTTTTT. Translated, it gives CASSLGHRNEKLFF. The chain couples TRBV11-2 to TRBJ1-4, with TRBD1 as a possible D gene (6 bases). Looked up from germline, CDR1 is SGHAT and CDR2 is FQNNGV. The germline V and J ends were trimmed by 3 bases and 5 bases, with 10 bases remaining between them. This CDR3 region has 14 residues.

The chain combines TRBV20-1 with TRBJ1-1; 7 bases match TRBD1. Germline CDR1 is DFQATT and CDR2 is SNEGSKA (reference sequence). CDR3 size: 19 residues. The V gene end was trimmed by 3 bases and the J gene end by 1 base; junction bases not matched to a gene: 20. The CDR3 DNA follows: TGCAGTGCTAGTTCGATCCTAGGAGGGGGCTTATTTGGGAACACTGAAGCTTTCTTT. Protein: CSASSILGGGLFGNTEAFF.

The gene calls are TRBV10-3 and TRBJ1-5; TRBD1 matches at 8 bases. Germline CDR1 ENHRY, CDR2 SYGVKD. V lost 0 bases, J lost 7 bases, and 2 bases stayed unmatched. CDR3 length: 14 residues. The CDR3 here is CAISESTGEQPQHF. The CDR3 DNA is TGTGCCATCAGTGAGTCGACAGGGGAACAGCCCCAGCATTTT.

This rearrangement joins TRBV11-2 to TRBJ1-3, with 10 bases identical to TRBD1. The CDR3 consists of 16 residues. Per the germline V gene, CDR1 is SGHAT and CDR2 is FQNNGV. V gave up 5 bases and J gave up 0 bases; unmatched junction bases: 4. CDR3 protein: CASSKDRGSSGNTIYF. The CDR3 DNA sequence: TGTGCCAGCAGCAAGGACAGGGGGAGCTCTGGAAACACCATATATTTT.

J is TRBJ2-1 and V is TRBV25-1; TRBD1 agrees at 9 bases. The CDR3 length is 17 residues. CDR1 is MGHDK and CDR2 is SYGVNS in the germline V gene. J was trimmed by 4 bases and V by 2 bases; bases with no gene match: 9. The CDR3 region is CASSELPGTGRYNEQFF. The CDR3 nucleotides are TGTGCCAGCAGTGAACTTCCCGGGACAGGGAGGTACAATGAGCAGTTCTTC.

The rearrangement links TRBV4-1 to TRBJ2-7; 9 positions agree with TRBD1. CDR1 is MGHRA, CDR2 YSYEKL, per germline. The CDR3 loop spans 16 amino acids. J gave up 2 bases and V 4 bases, and 9 bases lay outside the gene matches. Here the CDR3 reads CASSPQGGTGTYEQYF. The CDR3 DNA follows: TGCGCCAGCAGCCCACAAGGTGGGACAGGGACCTACGAGCAGTACTTC.

With regard to this clone: One junction end disagrees with the germline gene, perhaps due to a read error. The sample holds other DNA sequences that translate to the same CDR3. The chain combines TRBV2 with TRBJ2-5; D unclear. Germline CDR1 is SNHLY and CDR2 is FYNNEI. The CDR3 runs to 13 residues. The CDR3 loop is CASREDTQETQYF. In DNA form, the CDR3 reads TGTGCCAGCAGAGAAGACACACAAGAGACCCAGTACTTC.

The chain has TRBV2 and TRBJ2-3, with TRBD2 identical over 10 bases. J was trimmed by 2 bases and V by 4 bases; bases with no gene match: 3. From germline, CDR1 is SNHLY and CDR2 FYNNEI. The CDR3 runs 15 residues. The CDR3 loop reads CASSGGTSDTDTQYF. The CDR3 nucleotides read TGTGCCAGCAGTGGGGGGACTAGCGACACAGATACGCAGTATTTT.

The sample holds one count of this clone. This rearrangement joins TRBV29-1 to TRBJ2-2; weak D call: TRBD1 (6 bases). In germline, CDR1 is SQVTM, CDR2 ANQGSEA. V lost 7 bases and J lost 5, with 14 bases in between. The CDR3 is 13 residues long. CDR3 in amino acids: CSATSGVTGELFF. As DNA, the CDR3 is TGCAGCGCCACATCAGGGGTAACCGGGGAGCTGTTTTTT.

Comments on this clone: It is likely a read error, because the conserved phenylalanine at the end of the CDR3 is missing. The limits of the CDR3 on the DNA are not certain, so only TCRdb's listed CDR3 is given. The V gene is TRBV6-6, the J gene TRBJ1-1; TRBD1, the table's D call, lacks a check against the DNA. Both ends counted, the CDR3 spans 13 residues. Germline V CDR1 and CDR2: MNHNY, SVGAGI (reference sequence). CDR3 sequence reads: CASSYSIAGGFGR.

The chain joins TRBV10-3 to TRBJ2-3, with D possibly TRBD2 on 5 matching bases. With 6 bases removed from V and 2 bases from J, the gap between germline ends came to 9 bases. Germline V gene sequence: CDR1 ENHRY, CDR2 SYGVKD. This CDR3 is 13 amino acids long. The CDR3 loop reads CAIRSSHTDTQYF. The CDR3 bases are TGTGCCATCAGATCTAGCCACACAGATACGCAGTATTTT.

This clone was found once. The CDR3: CASSSRGAIIQPQHF. Written as DNA, the CDR3 is TGTGCCAGCAGTTCACGGGGGGCTATTATCCAGCCCCAGCATTTT. The chain carries TRBV6-2 or TRBV6-3 and TRBJ1-5; weak D call: TRBD1 (6 bases). The germline V gene encodes CDR1 MNHEY and CDR2 SVGEGT. The CDR3 spans 15 residues. Trimming removed 4 bases from V and 7 bases from J, with 17 bases in between.

This chain uses TRBV7-3 with TRBJ2-3; 11 bases agree with TRBD2. Looked up from germline, CDR1 is SGHTA and CDR2 is FQGTGA. With 4 bases clipped from V and 6 bases from J, the junction kept 0 bases outside the gene matches. This CDR3 comprises 13 residues. CDR3: CASSWTSGDTQYF. The CDR3 nucleotides read TGTGCCAGCAGCTGGACTAGCGGGGATACGCAGTATTTT.

The chain combines TRBV7-9 with TRBJ1-6, with 7 nucleotides matching TRBD1. The V and J ends lost 7 bases and 4 bases, in that order; junction bases with no gene match: 10. The CDR3 is 16 amino acids. CDR1 is SEHNR, CDR2 FQNEAQ, per germline (reference sequence). CDR3 amino acids: CASTLDGGQYNSPLHF. In nucleotides, the CDR3 is TGTGCCAGCACCCTAGATGGGGGACAGTATAATTCACCCCTCCACTTT.

In DNA, the CDR3 is TGTGCCTGGAGTACGGACGGTCCAGGGGGCGCGGAGACCCAGTACTTC. It codes for CAWSTDGPGGAETQYF. The genes are TRBV30 and TRBJ2-5; 8 bases are a match to TRBD1. The CDR3 is made up of 16 amino acids. Trimming cost V 2 bases and J 5 bases; bases outside gene matches: 13. Per the germline V gene, CDR1 is GTSNPN and CDR2 is SVGIG (reference sequence).

The chain links TRBV4-3 to TRBJ2-2; 8 positions agree with TRBD2. The CDR3 extends over 16 amino acids. V was clipped by 6 bases and J by 9 bases; unmatched bases: 15. Germline V lookup: CDR1 LGHNA, CDR2 YSLEER. For the CDR3, the DNA is TGCGCCAGCAGTAGAACCGGGAGCGGGGGAATTAGGGAGCTGTTTTTT. Its protein is CASSRTGSGGIRELFF.

The chain uses TRBV7-8 and TRBJ2-3, with 8 bases that match TRBD2. V lost 1 base and J lost 0; bases outside the gene matches: 3. The CDR3 loop spans 16 amino acids. Germline CDR1 is SGHVS and CDR2 is FQNEAQ. CDR3 coding DNA: TGTGCCAGCAGCTTAGTTAGCGGGGCTAGCACAGATACGCAGTATTTT. The encoded protein is CASSLVSGASTDTQYF.

This clone appeared once. The chain recombines TRBV5-5 with TRBJ2-1; no clear D gene. Germline V gene lookup returns CDR1 SGHKS and CDR2 YYEKEE (reference sequence). V dropped 3 bases and J dropped 0 bases, with 13 bases sitting between them. CDR3 length: 16 amino acids. CDR3 nucleotide sequence: TGTGCCAGCAGCTACCGGGTAGCCAGCTCCTACAATGAGCAGTTCTTC. Its translation: CASSYRVASSYNEQFF. The variable domain in full, with the rest retrieved from reference TRBV5-5 and TRBJ2-1, is DAGVTQSPTHLIKTRGQQVTLRCSPISGHKSVSWYQQVLGQGPQFIFQYYEKEERGRGNFPDRFSARQFPNYSSELNVNALLLGDSALYLCASSYRVASSYNEQFFGPGTRLTVL.

The J gene is TRBJ1-5, the V gene TRBV7-9; D is undetermined. The ends were cut back, 5 bases at V and 6 bases at J, with 14 bases in the middle. This CDR3 is built from 14 residues. Looked up from germline, CDR1 is SEHNR and CDR2 is FQNEAQ (reference sequence). The CDR3 region is CASSPTRGIQPQHF. For the CDR3, the DNA is TGTGCCAGCAGCCCCACTCGAGGTATTCAGCCCCAGCATTTT.

The chain links TRBV14 to TRBJ1-6; the D gene is possibly TRBD1 (5 bases). The CDR3 runs to 14 residues. Germline loops: CDR1 SGHDN, CDR2 FVKESK. V was shortened by 2 bases and J by 8 bases, with 10 bases between the two germline ends. CDR3 protein: CASSQIGVDSPLHF. CDR3 DNA: TGTGCCAGCAGCCAAATAGGGGTCGATTCACCCCTCCACTTT.

The table lists this clone with a count of one. The chain joins TRBV5-4 to TRBJ2-5; D possibly corresponds to TRBD2 (6 bases). Trimming removed 4 bases at V and 5 bases at J, with 15 bases between. The CDR3 runs to 14 residues. From germline, CDR1 is SGHNT and CDR2 YYREEE (reference sequence). The CDR3 sequence is CASSPGEGGETQYF. In DNA, the CDR3 is TGTGCCAGCAGCCCGGGAGAGGGCGGGGAGACCCAGTACTTC.

The genes are TRBV19 and TRBJ1-3; D not resolved. Trimming removed 2 bases from V and 4 bases from J, with 6 bases in between. This CDR3 region has 13 residues. CDR1 is LNHDA and CDR2 is SQIVND in the germline V gene (reference sequence). CDR3 protein: CASSITSGNTIYF. The CDR3 bases are TGTGCCAGTAGTATAACGAGCGGAAACACCATATATTTT.